This T cell receptor beta chain was recorded in a study of response to subunit inactivated influenza vaccine. The CDR3 spans 14 residues. Germline V gives CDR1 SGHRS, CDR2 YFSETQ. V dropped 3 bases and J dropped 8; count of bases not matched to a gene: 5. This clonotype has just a few counts. TCRdb reprocessed the RT-PCR reads via MiXCR and lists one record per CDR3 protein. The sample includes around 850,000 distinct CDR3 sequences, less than 20% seen only once; the top ten take about 11%. The TCR originated in a man aged 45-60 years who received an inactivated influenza vaccine. The rearrangement joins TRBV5-1 to TRBJ1-6, with 7 bases fitting TRBD1. Material: PBMCs from blood, obtained 5 days after vaccination. The CDR3: CASSSGDSYSPLHF. The CDR3, as DNA: TGCGCCAGCAGCTCCGGGGACAGCTATTCACCCCTCCACTTT. The full variable domain, with the rest looked up from reference TRBV5-1 and TRBJ1-6, is KAGVTQTPRYLIKTRGQQVTLSCSPISGHRSVSWYQQTPGQGLQFLFEYFSETQRNKGNFPGRFSGRQFSNSRSEMNVSTLELGDSALYLCASSSGDSYSPLHFGNGTRLTVT.